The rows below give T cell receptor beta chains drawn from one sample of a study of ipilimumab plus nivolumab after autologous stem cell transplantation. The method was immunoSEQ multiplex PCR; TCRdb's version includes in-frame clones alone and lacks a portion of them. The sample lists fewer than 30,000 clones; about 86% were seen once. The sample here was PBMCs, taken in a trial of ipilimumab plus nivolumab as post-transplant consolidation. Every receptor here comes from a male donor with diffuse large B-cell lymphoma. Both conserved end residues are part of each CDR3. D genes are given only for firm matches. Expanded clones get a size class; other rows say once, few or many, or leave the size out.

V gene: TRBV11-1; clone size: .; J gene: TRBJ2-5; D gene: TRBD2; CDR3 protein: CASSSPAAGGDPFGETQYF
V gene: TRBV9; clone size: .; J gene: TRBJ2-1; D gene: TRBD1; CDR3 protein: CASSVTGSFDNEQFF
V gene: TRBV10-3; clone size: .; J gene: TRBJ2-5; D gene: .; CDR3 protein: CAISVQGEAETQYF
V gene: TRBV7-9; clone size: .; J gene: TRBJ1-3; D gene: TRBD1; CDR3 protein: CASSPRDRENTIYF
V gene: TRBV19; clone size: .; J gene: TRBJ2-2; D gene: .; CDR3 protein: CASSIDRWGVTGELFF
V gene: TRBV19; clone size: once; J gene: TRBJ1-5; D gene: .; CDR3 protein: CASDRWGSNQPQHF
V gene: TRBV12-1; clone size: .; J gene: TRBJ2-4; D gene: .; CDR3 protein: CASSFTLEITGDFPSLAKNIQYF
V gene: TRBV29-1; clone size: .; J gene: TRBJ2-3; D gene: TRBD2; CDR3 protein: CSVATSGGDTQYF
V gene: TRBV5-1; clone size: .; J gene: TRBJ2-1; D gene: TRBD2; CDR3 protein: CASSAGGAYNEQFF
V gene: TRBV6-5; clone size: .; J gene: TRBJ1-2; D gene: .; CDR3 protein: CASSYDSLYGYTF
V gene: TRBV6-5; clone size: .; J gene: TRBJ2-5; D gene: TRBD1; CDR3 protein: CASRQGNQETQYF
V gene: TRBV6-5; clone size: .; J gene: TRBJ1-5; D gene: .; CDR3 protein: CASRLTDDQPQHF
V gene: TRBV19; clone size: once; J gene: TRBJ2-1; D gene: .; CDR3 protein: CASKKQVSYNEQFF
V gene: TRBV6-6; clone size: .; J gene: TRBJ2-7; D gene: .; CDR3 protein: CASSYSGGQYF
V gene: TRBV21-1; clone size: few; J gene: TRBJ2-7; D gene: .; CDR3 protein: CASSKGSRTSGGPPSTPDRTGYYF
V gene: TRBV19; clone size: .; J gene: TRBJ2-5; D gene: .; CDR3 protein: CASGTARETQYF
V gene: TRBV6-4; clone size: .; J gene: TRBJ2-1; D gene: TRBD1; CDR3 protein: CASSPGQGQAYNEQFF
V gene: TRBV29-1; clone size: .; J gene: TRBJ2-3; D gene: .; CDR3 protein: CSVARVTTDTQYF
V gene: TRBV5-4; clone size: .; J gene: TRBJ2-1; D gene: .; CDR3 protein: CASSPTQGGGNNEQFF
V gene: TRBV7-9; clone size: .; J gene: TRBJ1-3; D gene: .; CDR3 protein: CASSLTQANTIYF
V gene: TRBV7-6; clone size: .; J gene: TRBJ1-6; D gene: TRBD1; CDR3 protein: CASSSGGGYNSPLHF
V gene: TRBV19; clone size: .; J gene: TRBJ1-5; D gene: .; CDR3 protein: CASSSNKGLWPQHF
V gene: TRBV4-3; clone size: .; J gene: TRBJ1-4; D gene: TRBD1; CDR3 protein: CASSQGDRVGEKLFF
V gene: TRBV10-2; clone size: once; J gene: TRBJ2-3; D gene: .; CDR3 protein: CASSESGPPRDTQYF
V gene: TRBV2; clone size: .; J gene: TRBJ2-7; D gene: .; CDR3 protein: CASKGDSYEQYF
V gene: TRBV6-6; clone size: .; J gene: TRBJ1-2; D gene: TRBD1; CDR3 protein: CASSYQGQAASF
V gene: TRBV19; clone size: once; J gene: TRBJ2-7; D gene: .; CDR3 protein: CASLGEGSPYEQYF
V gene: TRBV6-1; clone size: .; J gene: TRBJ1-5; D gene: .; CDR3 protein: CASIGRRNQPQHF
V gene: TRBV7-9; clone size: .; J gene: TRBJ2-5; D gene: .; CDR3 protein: CASSLAQAGWETQYF
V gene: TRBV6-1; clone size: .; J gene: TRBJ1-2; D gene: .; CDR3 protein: CASNSEGLAGYTF
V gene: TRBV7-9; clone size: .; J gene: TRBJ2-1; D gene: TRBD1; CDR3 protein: CASSPSPARDRLAEQFF
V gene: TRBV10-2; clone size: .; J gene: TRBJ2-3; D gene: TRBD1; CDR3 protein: CASSGDRAPPDTQYF
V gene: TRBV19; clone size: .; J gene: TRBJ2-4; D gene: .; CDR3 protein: CASSMQNNFPGRRAKNIQYF
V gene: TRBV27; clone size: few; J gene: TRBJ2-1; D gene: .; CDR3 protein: CASSLLAESSYNEQFF
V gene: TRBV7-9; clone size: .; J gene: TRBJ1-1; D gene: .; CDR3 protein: CASSMGRANTEAFF
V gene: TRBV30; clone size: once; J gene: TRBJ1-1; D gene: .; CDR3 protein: CAWIRTSGGTEAFF
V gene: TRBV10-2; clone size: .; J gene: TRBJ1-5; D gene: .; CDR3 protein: CASSESAARGGQPQHF
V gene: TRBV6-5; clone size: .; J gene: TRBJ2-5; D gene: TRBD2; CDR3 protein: CASSGLADQETQYF
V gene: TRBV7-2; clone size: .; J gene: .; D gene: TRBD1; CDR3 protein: CASSLDGTVSYEQYF
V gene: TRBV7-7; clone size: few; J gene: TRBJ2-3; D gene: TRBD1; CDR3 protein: CASSGGQGPTDTQYF
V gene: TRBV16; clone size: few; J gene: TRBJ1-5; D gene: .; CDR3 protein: CASSQSRGNQPQHF
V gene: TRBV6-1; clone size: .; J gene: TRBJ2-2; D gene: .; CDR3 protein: CATRPGTANTGELFF
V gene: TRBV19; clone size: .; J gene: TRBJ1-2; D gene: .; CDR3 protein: CASSSGRADYGYTF
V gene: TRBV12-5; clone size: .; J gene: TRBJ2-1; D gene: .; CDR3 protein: CASGPEGVNEQFF
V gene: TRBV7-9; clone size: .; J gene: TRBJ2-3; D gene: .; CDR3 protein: CASSFRIDTQYF
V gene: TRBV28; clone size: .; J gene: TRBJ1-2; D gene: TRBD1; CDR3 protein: CASSLAQTGGYGYTF